This paragraph reports one T cell receptor (beta chain). Using immunoSEQ multiplex PCR, the repertoire was profiled, and TCRdb retains in-frame clones only, with some absent. The profile covers nearly 80,000 clones, with 85% to 95% appearing a single time and roughly 0.21% taken by the ten largest. These data come from a study of T cell changes during pregnancy in multiple sclerosis. Trimming left V 3 bases short and J 4 bases short, with 14 bases between. The V gene's germline CDR1 is SGHDT and CDR2 YYEEEE. This CDR3 comprises 14 residues. This clonotype originated in a female donor with multiple sclerosis, enrolled in a pregnancy study. Sequencing used CD4+ T cells from peripheral blood mononuclear cells, obtained before pregnancy. This chain joins TRBV5-6 and TRBJ2-7, with TRBD2 as a possible D gene (5 bases). CDR3: CASSSWARGYEQYF. The CDR3 DNA follows: TGTGCCAGCAGCTCTTGGGCTCGGGGATACGAGCAGTACTTC.